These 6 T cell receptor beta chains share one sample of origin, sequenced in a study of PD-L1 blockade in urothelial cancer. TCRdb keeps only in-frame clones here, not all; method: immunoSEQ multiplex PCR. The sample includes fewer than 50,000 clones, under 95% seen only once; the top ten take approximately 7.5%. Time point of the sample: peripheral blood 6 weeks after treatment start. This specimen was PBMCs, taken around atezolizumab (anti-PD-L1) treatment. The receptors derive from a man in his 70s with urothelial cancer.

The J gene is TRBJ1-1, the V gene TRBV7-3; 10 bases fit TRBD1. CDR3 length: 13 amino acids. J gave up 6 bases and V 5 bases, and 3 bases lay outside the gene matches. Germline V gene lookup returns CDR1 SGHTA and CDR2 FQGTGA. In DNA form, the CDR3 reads TGTGCCAGCAGCCGGACAGGGGGTTCTGAAGCTTTCTTT. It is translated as CASSRTGGSEAFF. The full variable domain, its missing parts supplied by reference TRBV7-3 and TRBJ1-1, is GAGVSQTPSNKVTEKGKYVELRCDPISGHTALYWYRQSLGQGPEFLIYFQGTGAADDSGLPNDRFFAVRPEGSVSTLKIQRTERGDSAVYLCASSRTGGSEAFFGQGTRLTVV.

DNA for the CDR3: TGTGCCAGTAGTGCCCGGGACAGGATACTGAACACTGAAGCTTTCTTT. Translation gives CASSARDRILNTEAFF. The J gene is TRBJ1-1, the V gene TRBV19; 8 bases are shared with TRBD1. The CDR3 is 16 amino acids. The V gene's germline CDR1 is LNHDA and CDR2 SQIVND (reference sequence). V dropped 5 bases and J dropped 0; count of bases not matched to a gene: 8.

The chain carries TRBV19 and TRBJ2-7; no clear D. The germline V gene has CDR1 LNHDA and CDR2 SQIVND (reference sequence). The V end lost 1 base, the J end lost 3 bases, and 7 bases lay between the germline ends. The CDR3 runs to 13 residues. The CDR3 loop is CASSIGPSYEQYF. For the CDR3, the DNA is TGTGCCAGTAGTATAGGTCCTAGCTACGAGCAGTACTTC.

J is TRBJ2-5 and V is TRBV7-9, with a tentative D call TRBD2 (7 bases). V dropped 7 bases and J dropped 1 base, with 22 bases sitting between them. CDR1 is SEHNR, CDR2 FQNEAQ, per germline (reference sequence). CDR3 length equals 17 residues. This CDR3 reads CASTHGRGGRVQETQYF. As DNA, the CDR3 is TGTGCCAGCACCCACGGCAGGGGAGGGAGGGTCCAAGAGACCCAGTACTTC.

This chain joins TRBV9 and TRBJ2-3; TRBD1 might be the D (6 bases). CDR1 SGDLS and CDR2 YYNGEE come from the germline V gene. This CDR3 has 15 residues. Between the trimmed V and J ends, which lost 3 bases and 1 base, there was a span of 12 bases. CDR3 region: CASSASQGGTDTQYF. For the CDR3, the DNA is TGTGCCAGCAGCGCCTCACAGGGTGGCACAGATACGCAGTATTTT.

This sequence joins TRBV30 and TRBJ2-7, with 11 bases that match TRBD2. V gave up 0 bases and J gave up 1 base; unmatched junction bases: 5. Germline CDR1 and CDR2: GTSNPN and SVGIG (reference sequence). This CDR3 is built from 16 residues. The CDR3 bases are TGTGCCTGGAGTGTCAAGACTAGCGGGGTTTCCTACGAGCAGTACTTC. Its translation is CAWSVKTSGVSYEQYF.